This T cell receptor (beta chain) was found in a study of cytomegalovirus exposure and HLA in healthy donors. PCR primers comprised 60 Vbeta and 13 Jbeta primers. Here immunoSEQ multiplex PCR was the method, and the copy in TCRdb shows in-frame clones only, minus some. The table includes tens of thousands of clones, over 60% detected once. V lost 5 bases and J lost 2; bases outside the gene matches: 6. Germline V gives CDR1 SEHNR, CDR2 FQNEAQ (reference sequence). This CDR3 has 14 amino acids. The sample comprised PBMCs. This rearrangement joins TRBV7-9 to TRBJ2-7, with TRBD1 identical over 7 bases. This TCR was recovered from a woman aged 40 to 50 in good health and CMV-seropositive. CDR3 loop: CASSPDRVAYEQYF. The CDR3 region has the DNA TGTGCCAGCAGCCCCGACAGGGTGGCCTACGAGCAGTACTTC.